This T cell receptor beta chain emerged from a study of T-cell reconstitution after alpha-beta-depleted transplantation in children. Unique molecular identifiers were incorporated into the prepared TCRbeta library. TCRdb used MiXCR to reprocess the PCR reads, holding one entry per CDR3 protein. The sample consists of almost 500,000 distinct CDR3 sequences, 9.5% to 15% of them appearing once. This CDR3 contains 13 residues. Germline values: CDR1 SGHKS, CDR2 YYEKEE (reference sequence). Between the trimmed V and J ends, which lost 2 bases and 4 bases, there was a span of 9 bases. The sequenced sample was PBMCs from the stem cell graft donor, obtained from the stem cell graft. The receptor was derived from a human donor who donated a stem cell graft to a child with combined immunodeficiency. The J gene is TRBJ1-2, the V gene TRBV5-5; D remains ambiguous. In nucleotides, the CDR3 is TGTGCCAGCAGCTTAGGGTTTCCCTATGGCTACACCTTC. Translated, it gives CASSLGFPYGYTF.